One TCR beta chain is described in this entry. What it binds is not known. This sample was included in a study of Ad26.COV2.S vaccination and SARS-CoV-2 variants. Study overall: Intramuscular Ad26.COV2.S doses were given once or twice, 56 days apart.

Treatment: around 19 received Ad26.COV2.S at low or high dose, single or two shots; several received placebo; per-sample allocation not given. The study sampled participants on day 63 after the first vaccine or placebo injection. Study-wide results and caveats: Post-vaccination breadth of spike-specific CD8+ and CD4+ T cell responses was reportedly substantial. Spike-specific TCR breadth was greater after Ad26.COV2.S than placebo.

Data came from immunoSEQ multiplex PCR; TCRdb stores just in-frame clones and leaves some out. The sample carries about 380,000 clones, around 82% recorded once. This clonotype was sampled from a person between 18 and 60 years old who received the Ad26.COV2.S COVID-19 vaccine or a placebo. The sample here was peripheral blood, taken in a trial of Ad26.COV2.S vaccine versus placebo.

Written as DNA, the CDR3 is TGTGCCAGCAGCAATACGCAGGAGCAGTACTTC. The encoded protein is CASSNTQEQYF. This chain uses TRBV21-1 with TRBJ2-7; TRBD1, as called in the table, went unchecked against the DNA. TRBV21-1 is given as a pseudogene. The CDR3 totals 11 residues.